The clone carrying this T cell receptor (beta chain) has just a few counts. The antigen is undetermined. CDR3 length equals 14 residues. Trimming left V 5 bases short and J 9 bases short, with 17 bases between. These data originate in a study of glioma-infiltrating T cells. Whole-study results and caveats: CDR3 overlap between tissue and blood was very small. Tissue-blood divergence was below expectation in non-neoplastic patients, above in gliomas.

TCR alpha and beta CDR3 regions were amplified from RNA using iRepertoire nested multiplex PCR. For one-step reverse transcription and amplification, about 90-450 ng of tissue mRNA or PBMC total RNA was used. MiXCR, applied by TCRdb to the multiplex PCR reads, yields one record per CDR3 protein. The repertoire holds roughly 190,000 distinct CDR3 sequences, roughly a third seen once, with around 20% in the top ten. The specimen sequenced was glioma tissue, nonneoplastic brain tissue, or PBMCs (not recorded which). The chain has TRBV12-3 or TRBV12-4 and TRBJ2-1; D is perhaps TRBD1 (6 bases). The TCR was taken from a human donor with low-grade glioma or glioblastoma, undergoing nonglioma brain surgery, or in good health (not recorded which). The CDR3 here is CASSPIDRSGEQFF. The CDR3 region has the DNA TGTGCCAGCAGTCCGATAGACAGGTCGGGTGAGCAGTTCTTC.